The source of this T cell receptor (beta chain) is a study of technical replicates of blood from several donors. Here immunoSEQ multiplex PCR was the method, and the copy in TCRdb shows in-frame clones only, minus some. The sample has tens of thousands of clones; 91% are singletons. The CDR3 is made up of 15 amino acids. The V gene end was trimmed by 8 bases and the J gene end by 0 bases; junction bases not matched to a gene: 6. Germline CDR1 is SNHLY and CDR2 is FYNNEI. This clonotype originated in a human donor in good health. Some clones in this sample may be carry-over from other donors' samples. Sequencing was carried out using T cells isolated from PBMCs. The chain combines TRBV2 with TRBJ2-1; 8 bases map to TRBD2. The CDR3 nucleotides are TGTGCCAGCGACATAGCGGGGAGCTCCTACAATGAGCAGTTCTTC. It specifies CASDIAGSSYNEQFF. The whole variable domain, remainder taken from reference TRBV2 and TRBJ2-1, is EPEVTQTPSHQVTQMGQEVILRCVPISNHLYFYWYRQILGQKVEFLVSFYNNEISEKSEIFDDQFSVERPDGSNFTLKIRSTKLEDSAMYFCASDIAGSSYNEQFFGPGTRLTVL.